This TCR beta chain was identified during a study of monozygotic twins with inflammatory bowel disease. Study-wide findings and caveats: Healthy twins showed more clonotype sharing with others than IBD patients, especially patients with disease activity. IBD-affected twins scored below their healthy co-twins in TCRbeta diversity (inverse Simpson).

Blood, 2.5 to 3 ml, was drawn per donor. The quantity of total RNA per TCR library was 3500 ng. Using the 5' RACE reads, TCRdb records one entry per CDR3 protein without DNA. The sample has around 450,000 distinct CDR3 sequences. Looked up from germline, CDR1 is SGHRS and CDR2 is YFSETQ. CDR3 length: 16 residues. In the case of this clonotype: Its target is not known.

Sample: blood. This receptor was taken from a human donor with ulcerative colitis or Crohn's disease, or a healthy co-twin of an affected twin (not recorded which). This rearrangement joins TRBV5-1 to TRBJ2-3; the D call from TCRdb, TRBD2, cannot be confirmed without DNA. The CDR3 here is CASSLGASSETDTQYF.